A selection of T cell receptor beta chains follows, all from one sample in a study of radiotherapy plus CTLA-4 blockade in lung cancer. Repertoires were generated with immunoSEQ multiplex PCR, while TCRdb's copy carries only in-frame clones and drops some. The table records 50,000 to 65,000 clones, 70% to 85% of them present only once. The material sequenced was peripheral blood, taken from a patient treated with radiotherapy plus ipilimumab. The receptors here all came from a human donor with non-small cell lung cancer who had a partial response to radiotherapy plus ipilimumab. CDR3s include the opening cysteine and the closing phenylalanine or tryptophan. The D gene is left open where the match is weak. Size values are once, few and many counts, or a class for expanded clones, and some rows have none.

. TRBJ2-1 TRBD1 TRBV6-6 TGTGCCAGCAGTTACTCCACAGGGGTTTTCTACAATGAGCAGTTCTTC CASSYSTGVFYNEQFF
. TRBJ2-5 . TRBV21-1 TGTGCCAGCAGCAACCTCCCTCAAGAGACCCAGTACTTC CASSNLPQETQYF
. TRBJ2-7 . TRBV6-1 TGTGCCAGCAGCCAGGAGGGGTACGAGCAGTACTTC CASSQEGYEQYF
. TRBJ2-1 TRBD2 TRBV5-6 TGTGCCAGCAGCTTGGCGCTAGCGGGGGCCCATGAGCAGTTCTTC CASSLALAGAHEQFF
. TRBJ2-4 TRBD2 TRBV5-6 TGTGCCAGCAGCTTGGTTGGGCTAGCGGGAAAAAACATTCAGTACTTC CASSLVGLAGKNIQYF
. TRBJ1-6 TRBD1 TRBV27 TGTGCCAGCAGTCTAGGACAGGGATCGGGTTCACCCCTCCACTTT CASSLGQGSGSPLHF
. TRBJ2-2 . TRBV30 TGTGCCTGGAGGGCCGTGGCGAGGACCGGGGAGCTGTTTTTT CAWRAVARTGELFF
. TRBJ1-2 . TRBV14 TGTGCCAGCAGCCAAAGGGGGGGTAGCGGATCCTATGGCTACACCTTC CASSQRGGSGSYGYTF
. TRBJ1-2 . TRBV6-1 TGTGCCAGCACTCAGGGCCATCTGGGCTACACCTTC CASTQGHLGYTF
. TRBJ1-2 . TRBV2 TGTGCCAGCAGTGTAAAACCCCGGGGGACCTATGGCTACACCTTC CASSVKPRGTYGYTF
. TRBJ1-2 . TRBV29-1 TGCAGCGTGCCGCAAACAGGGTTTAATGGCTACACCTTC CSVPQTGFNGYTF
few TRBJ2-3 . TRBV9 TGTGCCAGCAGCGTAGACCCGGGGGGCCATGCAGATACGCAGTATTTT CASSVDPGGHADTQYF
. TRBJ2-6 . TRBV28 TGTGCCAGCAGTTTTACACGGGCTGGGGCCAACGTCCTGACTTTC CASSFTRAGANVLTF
. TRBJ1-1 TRBD1 TRBV5-1 TGCGCCAGCAGCCCCCAGGGACAGGGGGTCCAGGCTGAAGCTTTCTTT CASSPQGQGVQAEAFF
. TRBJ2-3 . TRBV9 TGTGCCAGCAATGGGGGAGGATCCACAGATACGCAGTATTTT CASNGGGSTDTQYF
few TRBJ2-7 . TRBV7-2 TGTGCCAGCAGCCCAGATACCGGGAGCCAACACATCTACGAGCAGTACTTC CASSPDTGSQHIYEQYF
few TRBJ2-6 TRBD1 TRBV15 TGTGCCACCAGCAGGGGGGTACCGGGACAGGCCGCCTCTGGGGCCAACGTCCTGACTTTC CATSRGVPGQAASGANVLTF
. TRBJ2-6 . TRBV23-1 TGCGCCAGCAGTCACTTTCGCGCTGGGGCCAACGTCCTGACTTTC CASSHFRAGANVLTF
many TRBJ1-2 . TRBV19 TGTGCCAGTAGTACTTTCACAGGGAACGGCTACACCTTC CASSTFTGNGYTF
. TRBJ2-7 TRBD2 TRBV27 TGTGCCAGCAGTAAGAGCGGGGGCCCCTACGAGCAGTACTTC CASSKSGGPYEQYF
. TRBJ1-5 TRBD1 TRBV6-6 TGTGCCAGCAGACAAACAGGGGACCAGCCCCAGCATTTT CASRQTGDQPQHF
. TRBJ2-1 . TRBV5-4 TGTGCCAGCAGGGACCAGGGATCTCTCGTGTGGCAGTTCTTC CASRDQGSLVWQFF
. TRBJ2-2 . TRBV11-2 TGTGCCAGCAGCAGTAACAGGATATACACCGGGGAGCTGTTTTTT CASSSNRIYTGELFF
. TRBJ1-1 . TRBV11-1 TGTGCCAGCCGGGACGGGGGAACTAAGACTGAAGCTTTCTTT CASRDGGTKTEAFF
. TRBJ2-1 TRBD2 TRBV2 TGTGCCAGCAGTGAGAGTAGGGCTAGCGGGGCGTCAGAGCCTTACAATGAGCAGTTCTTC CASSESRASGASEPYNEQFF
. TRBJ2-5 TRBD2 TRBV6-5 TGTGCCAGCAGTTCGACGGGGGGGAGACAAGAGACCCAGTACTTC CASSSTGGRQETQYF
. TRBJ2-7 TRBD1 TRBV23-1 TGCGCCAGCAGTCAAACCTCGGGACAGGGAAACTACGAGCAGTACTTC CASSQTSGQGNYEQYF
. TRBJ2-3 . TRBV21-1 TGTGCCAGCAGCTCCCCCGGGACTAGCGGTCCACTTCGCACAGATACGCAGTATTTT CASSSPGTSGPLRTDTQYF
. TRBJ2-2 TRBD1 TRBV5-1 TGCGCCAGCAGCTTGGCGGGACAGGGTCCCACCGGGGAGCTGTTTTTT CASSLAGQGPTGELFF
. TRBJ2-5 . TRBV5-1 TGCGCCAGCAGCTTCAAAGAGACCCAGTACTTC CASSFKETQYF
. TRBJ2-1 TRBD2 TRBV5-4 TGTGCCAGCAGCGGCGCGGGGGGGTCGTACAATGAGCAGTTCTTC CASSGAGGSYNEQFF
many TRBJ1-2 . TRBV29-1 TGCAGCGTTGTGGAGGGGACTAGGGGCTACACCTTC CSVVEGTRGYTF
. TRBJ2-5 . TRBV5-1 TGCGCCAGCAGCTCGGCAGGGCTGGGCCAAGAGACCCAGTACTTC CASSSAGLGQETQYF
. TRBJ1-2 . TRBV2 TGTGCCAGCAGTGAAGGGGCAGCCTATGGCTACACCTTC CASSEGAAYGYTF
. TRBJ1-5 TRBD1 TRBV9 TGTGCCAGCAGCGTAGGGACAGGGAAAGAGCCCCAGCATTTT CASSVGTGKEPQHF
few TRBJ1-1 TRBD1 TRBV6-1 TGTGCCAGCAGTGTAGACAGGGTAGCCCTTGAAGCTTTCTTT CASSVDRVALEAFF
few TRBJ2-2 . TRBV7-9 TGTGCCAGCAGCTCGTGGCAGGCTGCGAACACCGGGGAGCTGTTTTTT CASSSWQAANTGELFF
. TRBJ1-4 . TRBV7-6 TGCGCCAGCAGCTTAGGAGGGACTGGTAATGAAAAACTGTTTTTT CASSLGGTGNEKLFF
. TRBJ2-6 TRBD1 TRBV29-1 TGCAGCGTTTCGACAGGGGGCGGCTCTGGGGCCAACGTCCTGACTTTC CSVSTGGGSGANVLTF
. TRBJ2-1 TRBD1 TRBV7-3 TGTGCCAGCAGCCTAACGACAGGGGGCAATGAGCAGTTCTTC CASSLTTGGNEQFF
once TRBJ2-3 TRBD2 TRBV19 TGTGCCAGTAGTATCGGGGGGGGATTCACAGATACGCAGTATTTT CASSIGGGFTDTQYF
. TRBJ1-2 TRBD1 TRBV6-5 TGTGCCAGCAGTCCTGGACAGGGCTTCGCGTATGGCTACACCTTC CASSPGQGFAYGYTF
. TRBJ1-1 . TRBV5-5 TGTGCCAGCAGCTACTACAGGGAGCAGGAAGCTTTCTTT CASSYYREQEAFF
. TRBJ1-2 TRBD1 TRBV5-6 TGTGCCAGCAGCCGGGTTGATCAACAGGGGAACTATGGCTACACCTTC CASSRVDQQGNYGYTF